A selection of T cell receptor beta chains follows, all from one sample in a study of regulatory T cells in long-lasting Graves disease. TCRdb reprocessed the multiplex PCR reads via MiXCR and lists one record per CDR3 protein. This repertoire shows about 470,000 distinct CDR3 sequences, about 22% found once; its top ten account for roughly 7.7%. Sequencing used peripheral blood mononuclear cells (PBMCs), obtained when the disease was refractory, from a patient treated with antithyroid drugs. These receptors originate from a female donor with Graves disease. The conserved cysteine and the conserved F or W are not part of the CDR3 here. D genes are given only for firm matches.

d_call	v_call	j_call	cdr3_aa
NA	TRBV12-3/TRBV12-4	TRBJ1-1	ASSPMGSVHTEAF
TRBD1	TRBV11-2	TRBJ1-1	ASSTPRGLNTEAF
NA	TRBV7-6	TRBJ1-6	ASSLEPKGLNSPLH
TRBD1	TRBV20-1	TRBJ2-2	SARAWDRAGGELF
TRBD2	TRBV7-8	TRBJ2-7	ASIPGGASGTYEQY
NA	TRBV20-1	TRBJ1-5	SALPANPVSNQPQH
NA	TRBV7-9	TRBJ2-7	ASSLDGSSYEQY
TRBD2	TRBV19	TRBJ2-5	ASSILLAGETQY
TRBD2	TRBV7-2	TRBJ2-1	ASLAGLWNEQF
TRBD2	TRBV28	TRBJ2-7	ASRASGGPFYEQY
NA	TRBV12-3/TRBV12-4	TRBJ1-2	ASFLPAYGYT
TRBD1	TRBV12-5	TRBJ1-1	ASGGDSLPEAF
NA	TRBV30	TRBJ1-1	AWTGYGAEAF
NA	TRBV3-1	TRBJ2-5	ASSQWGETQY
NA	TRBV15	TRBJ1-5	ATSRGGQGGQPQH
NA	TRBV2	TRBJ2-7	ASLADSYEQY
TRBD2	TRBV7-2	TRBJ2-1	ASSSRLAGDGDEQF
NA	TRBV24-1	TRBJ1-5	ATSDRSGQPQH
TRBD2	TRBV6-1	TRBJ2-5	ATLRGVPETQY
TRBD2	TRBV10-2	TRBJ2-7	TSSPEREKVYEQY
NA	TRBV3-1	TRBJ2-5	ASSAQGGQETQY
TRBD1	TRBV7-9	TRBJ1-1	ASSLGTGIDLNTEAF
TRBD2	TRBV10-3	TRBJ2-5	AVRREGRRETQY
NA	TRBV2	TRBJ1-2	ASRRSEQRNYGYT
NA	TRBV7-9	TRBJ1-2	ASSPAGPTGNYT
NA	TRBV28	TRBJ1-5	ASSLLEYSNQPQH
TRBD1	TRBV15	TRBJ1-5	ATSRGTVSNQPQH
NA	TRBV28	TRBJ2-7	ASSSQPSEQY
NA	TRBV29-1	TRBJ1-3	SVEGTRGTKGNTIY
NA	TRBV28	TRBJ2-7	ASSLSIREQY
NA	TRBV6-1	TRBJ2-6	ASRNSGDAGANVLT
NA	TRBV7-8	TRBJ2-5	ASSTNQQGIQETQY
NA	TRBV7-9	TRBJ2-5	ASSPPVAVQETQY
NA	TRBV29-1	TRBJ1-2	SVEWVKNYGYT
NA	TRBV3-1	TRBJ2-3	ASSQGSHTDTQY
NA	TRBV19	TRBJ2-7	ATGQPYEQY
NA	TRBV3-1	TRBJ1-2	ASSLPGLDYGYT
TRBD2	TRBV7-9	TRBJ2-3	ASSTGQLGGRATDTQY
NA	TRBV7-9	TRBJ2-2	ASSQESHSRYPNTGELF
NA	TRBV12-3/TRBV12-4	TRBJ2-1	ASSLGPRGYNEQF
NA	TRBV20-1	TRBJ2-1	SASPNLDEQF
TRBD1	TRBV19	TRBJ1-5	ASSPTGTVFGVSGQPQH
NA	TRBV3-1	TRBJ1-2	ASSQDFGGGYT
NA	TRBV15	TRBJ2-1	ATSRAGWSYNEQF
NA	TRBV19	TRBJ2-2	ASSMGYANTGELF